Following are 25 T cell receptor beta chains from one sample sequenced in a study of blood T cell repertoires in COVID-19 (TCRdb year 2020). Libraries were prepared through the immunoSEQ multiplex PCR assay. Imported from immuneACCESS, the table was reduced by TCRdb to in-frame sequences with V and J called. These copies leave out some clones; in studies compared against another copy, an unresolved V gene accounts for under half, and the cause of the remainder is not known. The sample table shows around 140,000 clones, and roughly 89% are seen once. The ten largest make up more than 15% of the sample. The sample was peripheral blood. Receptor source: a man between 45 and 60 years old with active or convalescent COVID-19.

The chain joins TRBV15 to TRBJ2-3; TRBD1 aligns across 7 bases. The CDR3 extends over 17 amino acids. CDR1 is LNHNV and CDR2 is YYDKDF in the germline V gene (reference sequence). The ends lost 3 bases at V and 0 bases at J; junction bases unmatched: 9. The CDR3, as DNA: TGTGCCACCAGCAGGATGGGACAGAGCTCTAGCACAGATACGCAGTATTTT. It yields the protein CATSRMGQSSSTDTQYF.

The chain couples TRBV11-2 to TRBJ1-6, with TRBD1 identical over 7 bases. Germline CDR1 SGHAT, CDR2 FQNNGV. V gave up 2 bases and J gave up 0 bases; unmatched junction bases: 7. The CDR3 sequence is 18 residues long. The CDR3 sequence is CASSLRAGGSSYNSPLHF. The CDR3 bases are TGTGCCAGCAGCTTAAGGGCAGGGGGTAGCTCCTATAATTCACCCCTCCACTTT.

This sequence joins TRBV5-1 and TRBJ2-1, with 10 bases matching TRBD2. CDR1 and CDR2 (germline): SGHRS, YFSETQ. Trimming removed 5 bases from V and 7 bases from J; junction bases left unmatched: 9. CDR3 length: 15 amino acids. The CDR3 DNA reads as TGCGCCAGCAGTTCAGCGGGGGGGCTTTTTAATGAGCAGTTCTTC. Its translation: CASSSAGGLFNEQFF.

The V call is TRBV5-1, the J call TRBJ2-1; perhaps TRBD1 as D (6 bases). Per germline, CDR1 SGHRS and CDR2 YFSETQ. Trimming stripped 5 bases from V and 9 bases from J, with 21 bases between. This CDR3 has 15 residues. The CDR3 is CASSLRRDIVFEQFF. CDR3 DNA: TGCGCCAGCAGTTTACGCCGGGACATTGTTTTTGAGCAGTTCTTC.

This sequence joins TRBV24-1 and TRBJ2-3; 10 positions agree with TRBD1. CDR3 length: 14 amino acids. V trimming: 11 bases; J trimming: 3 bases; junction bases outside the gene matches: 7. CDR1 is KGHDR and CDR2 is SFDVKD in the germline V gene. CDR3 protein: CAISPGQGTDTQYF. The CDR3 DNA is TGTGCCATCTCTCCGGGACAGGGGACAGATACGCAGTATTTT.

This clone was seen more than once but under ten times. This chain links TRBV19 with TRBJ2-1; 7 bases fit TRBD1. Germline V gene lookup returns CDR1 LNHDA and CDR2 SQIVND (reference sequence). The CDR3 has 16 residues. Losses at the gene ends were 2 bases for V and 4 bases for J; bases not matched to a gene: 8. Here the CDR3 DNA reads TGTGCCAGTAGTATACGGAGACAGGGTTCGTACAATGAGCAGTTCTTC. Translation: CASSIRRQGSYNEQFF.

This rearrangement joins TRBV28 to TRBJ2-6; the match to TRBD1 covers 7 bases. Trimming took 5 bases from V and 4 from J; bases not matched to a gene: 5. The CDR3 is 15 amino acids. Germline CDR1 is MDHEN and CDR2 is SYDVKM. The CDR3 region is CASSGTGAGANVLTF. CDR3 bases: TGTGCCAGCAGTGGAACAGGGGCCGGGGCCAACGTCCTGACTTTC.

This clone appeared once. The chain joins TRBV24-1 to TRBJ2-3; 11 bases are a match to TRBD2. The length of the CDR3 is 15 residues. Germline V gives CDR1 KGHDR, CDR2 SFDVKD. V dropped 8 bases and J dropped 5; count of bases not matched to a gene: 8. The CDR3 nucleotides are TGTGCCACCATGCTACTAGCGGGAGTTGGAGATACGCAGTATTTT. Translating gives CATMLLAGVGDTQYF.

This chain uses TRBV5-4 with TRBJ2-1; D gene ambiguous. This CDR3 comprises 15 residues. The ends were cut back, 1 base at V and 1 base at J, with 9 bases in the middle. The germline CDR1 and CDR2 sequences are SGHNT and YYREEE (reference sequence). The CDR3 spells CASSLPHSSYNEQFF. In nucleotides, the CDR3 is TGTGCCAGCAGCTTGCCTCACAGTTCCTACAATGAGCAGTTCTTC.

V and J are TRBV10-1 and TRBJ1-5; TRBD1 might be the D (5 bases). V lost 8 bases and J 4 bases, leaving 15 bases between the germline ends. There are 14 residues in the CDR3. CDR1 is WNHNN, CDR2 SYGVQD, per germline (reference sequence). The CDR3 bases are TGCGCCAGCTACTTCCAGGGTCGTAATCAGCCCCAGCATTTT. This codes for CASYFQGRNQPQHF.

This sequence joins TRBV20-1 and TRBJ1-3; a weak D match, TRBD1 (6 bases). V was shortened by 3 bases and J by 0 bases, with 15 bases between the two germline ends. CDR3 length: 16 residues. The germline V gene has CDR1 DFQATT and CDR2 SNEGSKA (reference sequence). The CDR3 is CSASPYAGDSGNTIYF. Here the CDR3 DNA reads TGCAGTGCTAGTCCCTATGCAGGGGACTCTGGAAACACCATATATTTT.

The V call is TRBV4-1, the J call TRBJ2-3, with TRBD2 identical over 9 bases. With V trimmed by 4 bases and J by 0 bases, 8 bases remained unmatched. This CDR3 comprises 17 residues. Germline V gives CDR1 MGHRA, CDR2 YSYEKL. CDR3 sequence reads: CASSLSLAGFSTDTQYF. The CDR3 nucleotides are TGCGCCAGCAGCCTTTCGCTAGCGGGGTTTAGCACAGATACGCAGTATTTT.

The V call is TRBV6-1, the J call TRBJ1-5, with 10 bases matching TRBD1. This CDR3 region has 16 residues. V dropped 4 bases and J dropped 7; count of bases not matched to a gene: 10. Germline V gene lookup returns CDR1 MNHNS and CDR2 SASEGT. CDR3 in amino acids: CASSVERQGAGQPQHF. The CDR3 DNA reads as TGTGCCAGCAGTGTAGAGCGACAGGGGGCGGGCCAGCCCCAGCATTTT.

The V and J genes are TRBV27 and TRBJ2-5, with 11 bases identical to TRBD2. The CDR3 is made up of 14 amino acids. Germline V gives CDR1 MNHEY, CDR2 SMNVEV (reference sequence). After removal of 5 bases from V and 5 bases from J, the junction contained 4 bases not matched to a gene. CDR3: CASSMTSGKETQYF. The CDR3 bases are TGTGCCAGCAGTATGACTAGCGGGAAGGAGACCCAGTACTTC.

CDR3 sequence (DNA): TGTGCCAGCGTCGGGGGACCACGTAACACCGGGGAGCTGTTTTTT. Translating gives CASVGGPRNTGELFF. J is TRBJ2-2 and V is TRBV19; maybe TRBD2 (6 bases). Germline lookup yields CDR1 LNHDA and CDR2 SQIVND (reference sequence). Trimming took off 9 bases at V and 2 bases at J, with 16 bases between the two ends. The length of the CDR3 is 15 residues.

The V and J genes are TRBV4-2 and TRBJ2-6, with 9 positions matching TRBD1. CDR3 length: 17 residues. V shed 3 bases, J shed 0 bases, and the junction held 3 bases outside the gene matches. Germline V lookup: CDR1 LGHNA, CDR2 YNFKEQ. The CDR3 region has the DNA TGTGCCAGCAGCCAGGACAGGGGAGGCTCTGGGGCCAACGTCCTGACTTTC. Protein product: CASSQDRGGSGANVLTF.

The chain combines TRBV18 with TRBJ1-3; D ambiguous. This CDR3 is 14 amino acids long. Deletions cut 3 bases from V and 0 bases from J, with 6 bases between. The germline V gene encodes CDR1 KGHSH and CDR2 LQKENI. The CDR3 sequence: CASSPPNSGNTIYF. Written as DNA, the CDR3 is TGTGCCAGCTCACCCCCCAACTCTGGAAACACCATATATTTT.

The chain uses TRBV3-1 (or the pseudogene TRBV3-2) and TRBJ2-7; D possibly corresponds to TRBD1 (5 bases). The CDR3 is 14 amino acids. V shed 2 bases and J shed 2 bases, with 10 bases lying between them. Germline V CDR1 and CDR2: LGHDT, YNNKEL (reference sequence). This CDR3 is CASSQSRVAYEQYF. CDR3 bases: TGTGCCAGCAGCCAATCCAGGGTTGCCTACGAGCAGTACTTC.

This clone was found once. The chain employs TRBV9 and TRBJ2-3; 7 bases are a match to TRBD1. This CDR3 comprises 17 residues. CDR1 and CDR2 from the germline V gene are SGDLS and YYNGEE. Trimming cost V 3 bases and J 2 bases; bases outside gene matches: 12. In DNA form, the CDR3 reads TGTGCCAGCAGCGCATCCAAAACAGGGGTTCCCACAGATACGCAGTATTTT. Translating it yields CASSASKTGVPTDTQYF.

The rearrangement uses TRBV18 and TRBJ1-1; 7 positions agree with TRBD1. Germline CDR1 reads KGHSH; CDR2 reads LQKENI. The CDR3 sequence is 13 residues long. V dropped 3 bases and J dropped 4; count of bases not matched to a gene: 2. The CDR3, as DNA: TGTGCCAGCTCACCTAGGGACAGCACTGAAGCTTTCTTT. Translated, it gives CASSPRDSTEAFF.

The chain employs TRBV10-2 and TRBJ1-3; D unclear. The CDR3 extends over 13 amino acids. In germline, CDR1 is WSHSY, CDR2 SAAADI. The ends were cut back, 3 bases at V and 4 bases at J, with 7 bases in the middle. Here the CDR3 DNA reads TGCGCCAGCAGTGAAATGAGCGGAAACACCATATATTTT. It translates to CASSEMSGNTIYF.

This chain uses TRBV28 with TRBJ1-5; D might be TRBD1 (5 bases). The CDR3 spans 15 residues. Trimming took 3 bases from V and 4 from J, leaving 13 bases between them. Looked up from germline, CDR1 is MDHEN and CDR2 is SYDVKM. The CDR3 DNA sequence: TGTGCCAGCAGTTTCAGGCAGGGAAAAAATCAGCCCCAGCATTTT. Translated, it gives CASSFRQGKNQPQHF. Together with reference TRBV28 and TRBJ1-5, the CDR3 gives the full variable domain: DVKVTQSSRYLVKRTGEKVFLECVQDMDHENMFWYRQDPGLGLRLIYFSYDVKMKEKGDIPEGYSVSREKKERFSLILESASTNQTSMYLCASSFRQGKNQPQHFGDGTRLSIL.

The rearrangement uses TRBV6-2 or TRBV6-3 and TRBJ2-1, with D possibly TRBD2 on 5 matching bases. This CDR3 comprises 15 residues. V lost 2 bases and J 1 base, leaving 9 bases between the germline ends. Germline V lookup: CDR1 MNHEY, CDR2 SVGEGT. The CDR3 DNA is TGTGCCAGCAGTTACAAGGGAGTGTCCTACAATGAGCAGTTCTTC. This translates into CASSYKGVSYNEQFF.

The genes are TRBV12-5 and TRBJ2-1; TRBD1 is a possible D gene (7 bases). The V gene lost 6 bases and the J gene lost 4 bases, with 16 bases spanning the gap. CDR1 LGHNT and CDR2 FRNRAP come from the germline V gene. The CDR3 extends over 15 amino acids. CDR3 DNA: TGTGCTAGTGGCACCTCACAGGGGACTTACAATGAGCAGTTCTTC. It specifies CASGTSQGTYNEQFF.

The CDR3 nucleotides are TGCGCCAGCAGCCTGCGGACAGCCGCAACTAATGAAAAACTGTTTTTT. This sequence encodes CASSLRTAATNEKLFF. V usage is TRBV5-1 and J usage is TRBJ1-4; possibly TRBD1 for D (6 bases). In germline, CDR1 is SGHRS, CDR2 YFSETQ. This CDR3 comprises 16 residues. V was clipped by 4 bases and J by 0 bases, with 13 bases between them.